The clone carrying this TCR beta chain was seen a handful of times. The method was immunoSEQ multiplex PCR; TCRdb's version includes in-frame clones alone and lacks a portion of them. This sample has about 35,000 clones, with just under 80% found just once. The sample belongs to a study of blood T cell repertoires in COVID-19. Study as a whole: Sites in the United States, Italy and Spain provided acute and convalescent COVID-19 samples. Nucleic acid was either cDNA or gDNA, and it came from T cells, B-cell-depleted T cells, or PBMCs.

V shed 7 bases and J shed 11 bases, with 18 bases lying between them. This CDR3 spans 14 amino acids. Germline V gene sequence: CDR1 LNHDA, CDR2 SQIVND (reference sequence). The chain employs TRBV19 and TRBJ1-6, with D possibly TRBD1 on 6 matching bases. The receptor was isolated from a man aged 80 or over with acute or convalescent COVID-19. Sequenced: peripheral blood. Here the CDR3 DNA reads TGTGCCAGTAACTCCCTACAGGGAATCACACCCCTCCACTTT. Protein: CASNSLQGITPLHF.